The clone carrying this TCR beta chain was detected only once. This record comes from a study of CD8 T cells in Susac syndrome. RNA in amounts of roughly 0.5 to 1 ug was reverse transcribed with random hexamers. The authors amplified TCR beta CDR3 across 54 Vbeta and 13 Jbeta using immunoSEQ multiplex PCR. TCRdb re-called the immunoSEQ multiplex PCR reads through MiXCR, storing one row per CDR3 protein. The top ten clones hold under 0.15% of a sample with almost 450,000 distinct CDR3 sequences, about 85% of them seen once. TCR beta from blood CD8+ and CD4+ T cells was sequenced. TEMRA cells were FACS-enriched, unlike CD8+ and CD4+ T cells, which were negatively isolated. The V gene's germline CDR1 is ENHRY and CDR2 SYGVKD. CDR3 length equals 12 residues.

Sequencing was carried out using CD8+ T cells from PBMCs. This sequence joins TRBV10-3 and TRBJ2-7, with a possible D match to TRBD1 (5 bases). The sequence came from a human donor with multiple sclerosis. CDR3 residues: CAIKGVTYEQYF. CDR3 bases: TGTGCGATAAAAGGGGTAACCTACGAGCAGTACTTC.